Presented here are 2 T cell receptor beta chains from one specimen sequenced in a study of blood T cell repertoires in COVID-19 (dated by TCRdb to 2018 to 2021). The library was obtained by the immunoSEQ multiplex PCR assay. TCRdb holds this immuneACCESS table with in-frame rearrangements only. Some clones are missing; in checked studies, unresolved V genes explain under half, and the rest has no known cause. This sample is represented by about 280,000 clones; 90% of them were singletons. The ten largest clonotypes hold 1.5% to 2% of the sample. Sequencing input: PBMCs or T cells enriched from blood (not recorded which). The source of these receptors is a woman younger than 35 with acute COVID-19.

V usage is TRBV29-1 and J usage is TRBJ2-7; D possibly corresponds to TRBD2 (7 bases). The CDR3 contains 13 residues. CDR1 is SQVTM and CDR2 is ANQGSEA in the germline V gene. V was pared by 4 bases and J by 1 base, with 11 bases between. The CDR3 is CSVGRGQSYEQYF. CDR3 DNA: TGCAGCGTTGGGCGGGGGCAGTCCTACGAGCAGTACTTC.

The chain uses TRBV3-1 (or the pseudogene TRBV3-2) and TRBJ2-5; TRBD1 might be the D (6 bases). Deletions cut 1 base from V and 2 bases from J, with 8 bases between. Germline V gene lookup returns CDR1 LGHDT and CDR2 YNNKEL (reference sequence). This CDR3 has 14 residues. The CDR3: CASSQVRGQETQYF. The CDR3 bases are TGTGCCAGCAGCCAAGTTAGGGGGCAAGAGACCCAGTACTTC.